The 18 T cell receptor beta chains in this list originate from one sample, sequenced in a study of Ad26.COV2.S vaccination and SARS-CoV-2 variants. Method: immunoSEQ multiplex PCR; TCRdb's copy keeps in-frame clones and lacks some. The table records 350,000 to 400,000 clones, 70% to 90% of them present only once. As for treatment: about 20 received Ad26.COV2.S at low or high dose, single or two shots; 5 received placebo; per-sample allocation not given. Samples analyzed were those drawn on day 63 after the first vaccine or placebo injection. The sample here was peripheral blood, taken in a trial of Ad26.COV2.S vaccine versus placebo. These receptors originate from a person aged 18-60 years who received the Ad26.COV2.S COVID-19 vaccine or a placebo.

The V call is TRBV7-2, the J call TRBJ2-1; maybe TRBD1 (6 bases). V lost 5 bases and J 0 bases, leaving 17 bases between the germline ends. Germline lookup yields CDR1 SGHTA and CDR2 FQGNSA. CDR3 length equals 17 residues. CDR3 sequence: CASSLYTGTSSYNEQFF. The CDR3 coding sequence is TGTGCCAGCAGCCTCTATACAGGGACAAGCTCCTACAATGAGCAGTTCTTC.

This rearrangement joins TRBV2 to TRBJ2-3, with D perhaps TRBD1 (5 bases). In germline, CDR1 is SNHLY, CDR2 FYNNEI. This CDR3 has 16 amino acids. The V gene lost 6 bases and the J gene lost 0 bases, with 16 bases spanning the gap. CDR3 DNA sequence: TGTGCCAGCAGCCCCGACTGGGGCGGAAGCACAGATACGCAGTATTTT. Encoded protein: CASSPDWGGSTDTQYF.

This chain connects TRBV5-1 to TRBJ1-6, with 7 bases fitting TRBD1. V was pared by 2 bases and J by 6 bases, with 5 bases of the junction left unmatched. CDR1 is SGHRS, CDR2 YFSETQ, per germline. The CDR3 length is 15 residues. For the CDR3, the DNA is TGCGCCAGCAGCTTAGGCACAGGGGTTAATTCACCCCTCCACTTT. Translated, it gives CASSLGTGVNSPLHF.

The CDR3 DNA is TGCGCCAGCAGCCAACAGGGACAGGGTAGGGGCTACACCTTC. Protein sequence: CASSQQGQGRGYTF. The rearrangement uses TRBV4-3 and TRBJ1-2; 9 bases are shared with TRBD1. Germline CDR1 is LGHNA and CDR2 is YSLEER. The CDR3 has 14 amino acids. The V gene end was trimmed by 2 bases and the J gene end by 8 bases; junction bases not matched to a gene: 6.

The J gene is TRBJ1-1, the V gene TRBV7-2; D possibly corresponds to TRBD1 (5 bases). The CDR3 length is 17 residues. V dropped 1 base and J dropped 5 bases, with 20 bases sitting between them. Germline V CDR1 and CDR2: SGHTA, FQGNSA. The CDR3 here is CASSLGRARGKGTEAFF. The DNA of the CDR3 is TGTGCCAGCAGCTTAGGAAGGGCCCGGGGGAAGGGGACTGAAGCTTTCTTT. The variable domain in full, with the rest retrieved from reference TRBV7-2 and TRBJ1-1, is GAGVSQSPSNKVTEKGKDVELRCDPISGHTALYWYRQSLGQGLEFLIYFQGNSAPDKSGLPSDRFSAERTGGSVSTLTIQRTQQEDSAVYLCASSLGRARGKGTEAFFGQGTRLTVV.

This rearrangement joins TRBV6-1 to TRBJ1-1; no clear D gene. The CDR3 is 16 amino acids. Germline V gene lookup returns CDR1 MNHNS and CDR2 SASEGT. V lost 1 base to trimming and J lost 4 bases, with 16 bases between them. The CDR3 DNA sequence: TGTGCCAGCAGTGAAGGGGCATACATGGAACCCACTGAAGCTTTCTTT. Residues: CASSEGAYMEPTEAFF.

The chain links TRBV5-6 to TRBJ1-3; D unclear. The CDR3 covers 13 residues. CDR1 and CDR2 (germline): SGHDT, YYEEEE. Trimming pared 4 bases from V and 2 bases from J, leaving 7 bases between. The CDR3 DNA follows: TGTGCCAGCAGCCCCATAGCTGGAAACACCATATATTTT. This encodes CASSPIAGNTIYF.

The rearrangement joins TRBV5-1 to TRBJ1-1, with D possibly being TRBD1 (5 bases). CDR3 length: 14 amino acids. Germline loops: CDR1 SGHRS, CDR2 YFSETQ. V lost 4 bases, J lost 0 bases, and 10 bases lay in between. The CDR3: CASSERTLNTEAFF. CDR3 DNA: TGCGCCAGCAGCGAAAGGACACTGAACACTGAAGCTTTCTTT.

The chain links TRBV11-2 to TRBJ2-1; D tentatively fits TRBD1 or TRBD2 (6 bases each). This CDR3 region has 15 residues. The V gene lost 5 bases and the J gene lost 9 bases, with 20 bases spanning the gap. Germline V lookup: CDR1 SGHAT, CDR2 FQNNGV. The CDR3 sequence: CASSALGGRQGEQFF. In DNA, the CDR3 is TGTGCCAGCAGCGCCCTAGGGGGGCGGCAAGGTGAGCAGTTCTTC.

The chain is built from TRBV6-1 and TRBJ1-2; D might be TRBD1 (6 bases). Trimming took off 1 base at V and 3 bases at J, with 9 bases between the two ends. Germline values: CDR1 MNHNS, CDR2 SASEGT. The CDR3 is 14 amino acids. CDR3 residues: CASSEGTAYYGYTF. In DNA form, the CDR3 reads TGTGCCAGCAGTGAAGGGACAGCATACTATGGCTACACCTTC.

This clone was seen once. V is TRBV2 and J is TRBJ2-7, with 7 nucleotides matching TRBD1. CDR3 length: 13 amino acids. Germline CDR1 SNHLY, CDR2 FYNNEI. V dropped 5 bases and J dropped 2; count of bases not matched to a gene: 3. The CDR3 nucleotides read TGTGCCAGCAGTCAAGACAGGGCCTACGAGCAGTACTTC. This gives the protein CASSQDRAYEQYF.

J is TRBJ1-5 and V is TRBV25-1, with 8 bases that match TRBD1. Trimming removed 1 base from V and 6 bases from J; junction bases left unmatched: 5. This CDR3 is built from 15 residues. CDR1 is MGHDK, CDR2 SYGVNS, per germline. CDR3 residues: CASSEWGRGLQPQHF. Written as DNA, the CDR3 is TGTGCCAGCAGTGAATGGGGCAGGGGGCTTCAGCCCCAGCATTTT.

This clone appeared a single time. The chain links TRBV6-5 to TRBJ1-1; D unclear. V lost 6 bases and J 1 base, leaving 12 bases between the germline ends. Germline CDR1 and CDR2: MNHEY and SVGAGI. CDR3 length: 14 amino acids. The CDR3 spells CASSQVAGNTEAFF. CDR3 coding DNA: TGTGCCAGCAGCCAGGTCGCGGGGAACACTGAAGCTTTCTTT.

The chain carries TRBV3-1 (or the pseudogene TRBV3-2) and TRBJ2-2, with TRBD2 as a possible D gene (6 bases). V lost 0 bases to trimming and J lost 5 bases, with 10 bases between them. Germline V CDR1 and CDR2: LGHDT, YNNKEL (reference sequence). This CDR3 spans 15 amino acids. CDR3 in DNA: TGTGCCAGCAGCCAAGATCGGGCGGGGACCGGGGAGCTGTTTTTT. Translation gives CASSQDRAGTGELFF.

The rearrangement joins TRBV3-1 (or the pseudogene TRBV3-2) to TRBJ1-2; D is uncertain. Trimming left V 0 bases short and J 8 bases short, with 13 bases between. The CDR3 loop spans 14 amino acids. CDR1 and CDR2 (germline): LGHDT, YNNKEL (reference sequence). CDR3 DNA: TGTGCCAGCAGCCAAGAATCGGCAGAGGCCGGCTACACCTTC. Translated: CASSQESAEAGYTF.

On this clone itself: Other DNA sequences in the same sample also yield this CDR3. The CDR3 loop is CASSLGPGNTEAFF. DNA for the CDR3: TGCGCCAGCAGCTTGGGCCCGGGGAACACTGAAGCTTTCTTT. The chain uses TRBV5-1 and TRBJ1-1; D remains ambiguous. The CDR3 sequence is 14 residues long. Trimming took 0 bases from V and 1 from J, leaving 7 bases between them. Germline V CDR1 and CDR2: SGHRS, YFSETQ.

The chain links TRBV19 to TRBJ1-4; TRBD1 might be the D (6 bases). Deletions cut 4 bases from V and 7 bases from J, with 13 bases between. The CDR3 length is 14 residues. The germline V gene has CDR1 LNHDA and CDR2 SQIVND (reference sequence). CDR3 sequence (DNA): TGTGCCAGTAGTACCCGGGGACACCCTGAAAAACTGTTTTTT. Amino acids: CASSTRGHPEKLFF.

This rearrangement joins TRBV3-1 (or the pseudogene TRBV3-2) to TRBJ1-2; no clear D gene. The CDR3 has 14 residues. V shed 0 bases and J shed 7 bases, with 12 bases lying between them. Germline V gives CDR1 LGHDT, CDR2 YNNKEL (reference sequence). In nucleotides, the CDR3 is TGTGCCAGCAGCCAAGACAGGAGGCAAGGTGGCTACACCTTC. Its protein is CASSQDRRQGGYTF.